What follows are 28 T cell receptor beta chains derived from one specimen sequenced in a study of blood T cells in healthy people across ages. Then a second PCR, running about 6 to 12 cycles, was carried out with a sample-barcoded 5' primer and a J-beta primer mix. Each CDR3 protein gets one entry after TCRdb re-called the 5' RACE reads with MiXCR. Of 730,000 or so distinct CDR3 sequences in the sample, about 43% were seen once. The source material was blood. These receptors came from a man older than 75 in good health.

This clonotype has only a few counts. An end of the junction does not agree with germline; a read error may underlie this. The chain uses TRBV27 and TRBJ2-3, with 8 bases that match TRBD1. The germline gives CDR1 MNHEY, CDR2 SMNVEV (reference sequence). This CDR3 spans 14 amino acids. The CDR3 bases are TGTGCCAGCAGTCTCCGACAGGGGACAGATACGCGGTATTTT. As protein: CASSLRQGTDTRYF.

Points on this clonotype: At one end, the junction sequence differs from germline, possibly due to a read error. The chain recombines TRBV7-9 with TRBJ1-5, with TRBD1 identical over 10 bases. Germline-derived CDR1 and CDR2 are SEHNR and FQNEAQ (reference sequence). The CDR3 has 15 residues. CDR3 sequence reads: CASSSGTGDNQPQHF. The CDR3 nucleotides are TGCGCCAGCAGCTCCGGGACAGGGGACAATCAGCCCCAGCATTTT.

This clonotype was observed a handful of times. This chain joins TRBV3-1 and TRBJ1-2; no firm D call. V lost 4 bases, J lost 7 bases, and 13 bases lay in between. The CDR3 sequence is 13 residues long. Per germline, CDR1 LGHDT and CDR2 YNNKEL (reference sequence). The CDR3 region has the DNA TGTGCCAGCAGCCGCGGGCCATTCGGTGGCTACACCTTC. Protein sequence: CASSRGPFGGYTF.

Only a few counts were recorded for this clonotype. This chain uses TRBV27 with TRBJ2-3; 15 nucleotides line up with TRBD2. CDR1 is MNHEY and CDR2 is SMNVEV in the germline V gene (reference sequence). After removal of 5 bases from V and 6 bases from J, the junction contained 6 bases not matched to a gene. The length of the CDR3 is 16 residues. In DNA, the CDR3 is TGTGCCAGCAGTCAAGGGACTAGCGGGAGGAAGGATACGCAGTATTTT. It codes for CASSQGTSGRKDTQYF.

This clonotype has a handful of counts. The chain couples TRBV4-3 to TRBJ2-3; TRBD1 agrees at 9 bases. V was pared by 1 base and J by 0 bases, with 8 bases of the junction left unmatched. CDR3 length equals 18 residues. The germline V gene encodes CDR1 LGHNA and CDR2 YSLEER. CDR3 DNA: TGCGCCAGCAGCCAAGCCTGGACAGGGGCGGGGAGCACAGATACGCAGTATTTT. It encodes CASSQAWTGAGSTDTQYF.

The chain joins TRBV7-2 to TRBJ2-7; D may correspond to TRBD1 or TRBD2 (6 bases each). The germline CDR1 and CDR2 sequences are SGHTA and FQGNSA. The CDR3 contains 16 residues. V lost 1 base and J 7 bases, leaving 20 bases between the germline ends. The CDR3 region is CASSLEGGGPYNEQYF. Written as DNA, the CDR3 is TGTGCCAGCAGCTTAGAGGGTGGGGGGCCTTACAATGAGCAGTACTTC.

This clonotype was detected many times. The chain employs TRBV5-1 and TRBJ2-7; D call uncertain. With 1 base removed from V and 5 bases from J, the gap between germline ends came to 22 bases. The CDR3 length is 17 residues. Per germline, CDR1 SGHRS and CDR2 YFSETQ. CDR3 DNA: TGCGCCAGCAGCTTGCAGTCTTCGGGTTCTTTGCCCCACGAGCAGTACTTC. This gives the protein CASSLQSSGSLPHEQYF. Together with reference TRBV5-1 and TRBJ2-7, the CDR3 gives the full variable domain: KAGVTQTPRYLIKTRGQQVTLSCSPISGHRSVSWYQQTPGQGLQFLFEYFSETQRNKGNFPGRFSGRQFSNSRSEMNVSTLELGDSALYLCASSLQSSGSLPHEQYFGPGTRLTVT.

The V and J genes are TRBV6-2 or TRBV6-3 and TRBJ2-3; TRBD2 matches at 8 bases. The CDR3 length is 16 residues. CDR1 and CDR2 (germline): MNHEY, SVGEGT. V was clipped by 2 bases and J by 0 bases; unmatched bases: 4. The CDR3 is CASSYGRLASTDTQYF. Here the CDR3 DNA reads TGTGCCAGCAGTTACGGTAGACTAGCGAGCACAGATACGCAGTATTTT.

This chain links TRBV15 with TRBJ2-1; 8 bases are shared with TRBD2. CDR3 length equals 16 residues. J was trimmed by 8 bases and V by 4 bases; bases with no gene match: 13. CDR1 is LNHNV and CDR2 is YYDKDF in the germline V gene (reference sequence). The CDR3 region is CATSIGIGLAEHEQFF. CDR3 DNA: TGTGCCACCAGCATCGGAATCGGACTAGCTGAGCATGAGCAGTTCTTC.

V usage is TRBV29-1 and J usage is TRBJ1-2; D remains ambiguous. Per the germline V gene, CDR1 is SQVTM and CDR2 is ANQGSEA. Deletions cut 2 bases from V and 6 bases from J, with 7 bases between. The CDR3 runs to 11 residues. Written as DNA, the CDR3 is TGCAGCGTTGAAAAGCCCAATGGCTACACCTTC. Translation: CSVEKPNGYTF. The variable domain in full, with the rest retrieved from reference TRBV29-1 and TRBJ1-2, is SAVISQKPSRDICQRGTSLTIQCQVDSQVTMMFWYRQQPGQSLTLIATANQGSEATYESGFVIDKFPISRPNLTFSTLTVSNMSPEDSSIYLCSVEKPNGYTFGSGTRLTVV.

The V call is TRBV12-3 or TRBV12-4, the J call TRBJ2-1; 9 bases agree with TRBD2. The CDR3 has 14 residues. Germline trimming cut 3 bases from V and 5 bases from J; bases unmatched to any gene: 2. The CDR3 bases are TGTGCCAGCAGTTTTAGCGGGGGAAACAATGAGCAGTTCTTC. It translates to CASSFSGGNNEQFF.

This clonotype was detected a few times. The J gene is TRBJ1-1, the V gene TRBV7-2; unclear D gene. Between the trimmed V and J ends, which lost 3 bases and 10 bases, there was a span of 9 bases. CDR1 is SGHTA and CDR2 is FQGNSA in the germline V gene. This CDR3 is 11 amino acids long. CDR3 nucleotide sequence: TGTGCCAGCAGCTTGGGGTGGTCAGCTTTCTTT. Encoded protein: CASSLGWSAFF.

The V gene is TRBV4-1, the J gene TRBJ1-6; tentatively, D is TRBD1 (6 bases). The germline V gene encodes CDR1 MGHRA and CDR2 YSYEKL. The CDR3 runs 15 residues. V was cut by 5 bases and J by 8 bases, with 16 bases left in between. CDR3 nucleotide sequence: TGCGCCAGCAGCTCCCATCACAGGGACGATTCACCCCTCCACTTT. As protein: CASSSHHRDDSPLHF.

Here the CDR3 DNA reads TGCAGTGCCTCGGTCCTAAACACCGGGGAGCTGTTTTTT. Its translation is CSASVLNTGELFF. The J gene is TRBJ2-2, the V gene TRBV20-1; D uncertain. The CDR3 length is 13 residues. V was clipped by 6 bases and J by 2 bases, with 10 bases between them. Germline CDR1 is DFQATT and CDR2 is SNEGSKA (reference sequence).

This chain connects TRBV5-1 to TRBJ2-5, with D perhaps assigned TRBD1 or TRBD2 (5 bases each). CDR1 SGHRS and CDR2 YFSETQ come from the germline V gene. The CDR3 extends over 15 amino acids. The germline V and J ends were trimmed by 1 base and 5 bases, with 15 bases remaining between them. CDR3: CASSLTPQGVETQYF. Here the CDR3 DNA reads TGCGCCAGCAGCTTGACCCCTCAGGGAGTTGAGACCCAGTACTTC.

J is TRBJ2-1 and V is TRBV6-6; unclear D gene. The CDR3 sequence is 13 residues long. Germline assignment: CDR1 MNHNY and CDR2 SVGAGI (reference sequence). Trimming removed 5 bases from V and 6 bases from J, with 11 bases in between. The CDR3 DNA is TGTGCCAGCAGTCTTATCGACCTCAATGAGCAGTTCTTC. It encodes CASSLIDLNEQFF.

V usage is TRBV27 and J usage is TRBJ2-3; D ambiguous. The CDR3 has 12 amino acids. Germline CDR1 and CDR2: MNHEY and SMNVEV (reference sequence). Trimming took off 11 bases at V and 6 bases at J, with 15 bases between the two ends. In DNA, the CDR3 is TGTGCCGGCGCAAGGGTCGTGGATACGCAGTATTTT. Translating gives CAGARVVDTQYF.

V and J are TRBV20-1 and TRBJ1-1, with 7 bases fitting TRBD1. V was pared by 5 bases and J by 1 base, with 7 bases of the junction left unmatched. Germline values: CDR1 DFQATT, CDR2 SNEGSKA (reference sequence). This CDR3 is 14 amino acids long. The CDR3 loop is CSAPQTGRNTEAFF. CDR3 DNA: TGCAGTGCTCCTCAGACAGGGAGGAACACTGAAGCTTTCTTT.

The gene calls are TRBV7-8 and TRBJ2-6; D is unclear. V was pared by 5 bases and J by 1 base, with 9 bases between. Germline V CDR1 and CDR2: SGHVS, FQNEAQ. The CDR3 contains 15 residues. The CDR3 loop reads CASSRFTSGANVLTF. CDR3 DNA sequence: TGTGCCAGCAGCCGTTTCACGTCTGGGGCCAACGTCCTGACTTTC.

Ten or more counts support this clonotype. The V gene is TRBV9, the J gene TRBJ2-7; TRBD1 is a possible D gene (5 bases). The CDR3 runs to 13 residues. With 3 bases removed from V and 7 bases from J, the gap between germline ends came to 14 bases. Looked up from germline, CDR1 is SGDLS and CDR2 is YYNGEE. Here the CDR3 DNA reads TGTGCCAGCAGCGCCGAACAGGTGGGGGAGCAGTACTTC. This translates into CASSAEQVGEQYF.

The gene calls are TRBV10-3 and TRBJ2-3; D might be TRBD1 (5 bases). Per germline, CDR1 ENHRY and CDR2 SYGVKD. The ends were cut back, 6 bases at V and 10 bases at J, with 14 bases in the middle. There are 12 residues in the CDR3. CDR3 loop: CAIRDSLGAQYF. CDR3 DNA sequence: TGTGCCATCAGAGACAGTTTGGGCGCGCAGTATTTT.

In this sample, this clonotype turned up once. One end of the junction does not line up with germline, which may come from a read error. The genes are TRBV11-2 and TRBJ2-5, with D unclear. Per germline, CDR1 SGHAT and CDR2 FQNNGV. The CDR3 consists of 11 residues. The CDR3 protein is CTSSLRETQYF. CDR3 bases: TGTACCAGCAGCTTGCGGGAGACCCAGTACTTC.

This rearrangement joins TRBV2 to TRBJ2-1; maybe TRBD1 (6 bases). V lost 2 bases and J lost 4, with 12 bases in between. The length of the CDR3 is 15 residues. Germline V lookup: CDR1 SNHLY, CDR2 FYNNEI. CDR3 protein: CASSERTVLYNEQFF. The CDR3 DNA reads TGTGCCAGCAGTGAACGGACAGTACTATACAATGAGCAGTTCTTC.

V is TRBV20-1 and J is TRBJ2-2; weak D call: TRBD1 (6 bases). Trimming cost V 2 bases and J 1 base, with 11 bases left between them. CDR1 and CDR2 (germline): DFQATT, SNEGSKA (reference sequence). The CDR3 is 15 amino acids. The CDR3 spells CSARRPGVNTGELFF. Written as DNA, the CDR3 is TGCAGTGCTAGACGCCCAGGGGTGAACACCGGGGAGCTGTTTTTT.

V is TRBV3-1 and J is TRBJ2-3, with 7 bases that match TRBD1. Losses at the gene ends were 5 bases for V and 8 bases for J; bases not matched to a gene: 13. There are 15 residues in the CDR3. The germline CDR1 and CDR2 sequences are LGHDT and YNNKEL (reference sequence). CDR3 nucleotides: TGTGCCAGCAGCACGACTGATCGAGGGGGCAGTACGCAGTATTTT. Translating it yields CASSTTDRGGSTQYF.

The chain links TRBV7-9 to TRBJ2-5, with 13 bases aligning to TRBD2. V trimming: 4 bases; J trimming: 5 bases; junction bases outside the gene matches: 7. Germline CDR1 reads SEHNR; CDR2 reads FQNEAQ (reference sequence). This CDR3 comprises 16 residues. CDR3 sequence (DNA): TGTGCCAGCAGCTCGGGACTAGCGGGATTAGGGGAGACCCAGTACTTC. This codes for CASSSGLAGLGETQYF.

This clonotype was counted a few times. The chain employs TRBV6-2 or TRBV6-3 and TRBJ2-5; D may be TRBD1 or TRBD2 (5 bases each). Germline CDR1 MNHEY, CDR2 SVGEGT. The V end lost 5 bases, the J end lost 4 bases, and 11 bases lay between the germline ends. The CDR3 contains 13 residues. The chain's CDR3 is CASSTRERETQYF. For the CDR3, the DNA is TGTGCCAGCAGTACCAGGGAGAGAGAGACCCAGTACTTC.

The chain combines TRBV27 with TRBJ2-6, with D maybe TRBD1 (6 bases). The CDR3 contains 16 residues. Germline-derived CDR1 and CDR2 are MNHEY and SMNVEV (reference sequence). With 5 bases removed from V and 0 bases from J, the gap between germline ends came to 11 bases. CDR3 region: CASSRADSSGANVLTF. The CDR3 DNA is TGTGCCAGCAGTCGGGCGGACAGCTCTGGGGCCAACGTCCTGACTTTC.